The rows below give T cell receptor beta chains drawn from one sample of a study of T cell changes during pregnancy in multiple sclerosis. The assay was immunoSEQ multiplex PCR, and TCRdb's table has in-frame clones only and misses some. The sample records fewer than 130,000 clones, about 89% being singletons. The starting material was peripheral blood, obtained after pregnancy. The receptors shown here come from a female donor with multiple sclerosis, enrolled in a pregnancy study. Each CDR3 is given with its conserved first and last residue. The D gene is left open where the match is weak. Clone size is shown for a subset of rows, as once, few, many or a class of expanded clone.

TRBJ1-4 | - | - | TRBV28 | TGTGCCAGCAGTCTGGGAGTGGTAGCAACTAATGAAAAACTGTTTTTT | CASSLGVVATNEKLFF
TRBJ1-2 | TRBD1 | few | TRBV6-5 | TGTGCCAGCAGTTATGACAGGGGGAACTATGGCTACACCTTC | CASSYDRGNYGYTF
TRBJ1-6 | TRBD1 | - | TRBV19 | TGTGCAAGTAGGGACAGTTTTGGAAATTCACCCCTCCACTTT | CASRDSFGNSPLHF
TRBJ2-7 | - | - | TRBV27 | TGTGCCAGCAGTTTATCTTCTAGCCCCGACCTCTACGAGCAGTACTTC | CASSLSSSPDLYEQYF
TRBJ1-4 | - | - | TRBV7-9 | TGTGCCAGCAGCTCAGGACAGTTACTACCCGAAAAACTGTTTTTT | CASSSGQLLPEKLFF
TRBJ1-2 | TRBD1 | - | TRBV4-1 | TGCGCCAGCAGCCAAGCAGGGGGACTGATTGGCTACACCTTC | CASSQAGGLIGYTF
TRBJ2-7 | - | - | TRBV19 | TGTGCCACCCTCTCAACGGGAACAGGGTCCTACGAGCAGTACTTC | CATLSTGTGSYEQYF
TRBJ1-2 | - | - | TRBV30 | TGTGCCTGGACCGACAGAGTCTATGGCTACACCTTC | CAWTDRVYGYTF
TRBJ1-2 | TRBD1 | - | TRBV7-6 | TGTGCCAGCAGCGAGGGGACAGCGGGCTATGGCTACACCTTC | CASSEGTAGYGYTF
TRBJ1-1 | - | - | TRBV7-3 | TGTGCCAGCAGCCCGGCAGGGGCTAGGAATGGAGACACTGAAGCTTTCTTT | CASSPAGARNGDTEAFF
TRBJ1-4 | TRBD1 | - | TRBV6-1 | TGTGCCAGCAGTGCTGGACAGGGTAATGCTGAAAAACTGTTTTTT | CASSAGQGNAEKLFF
TRBJ2-5 | TRBD2 | - | TRBV7-8 | TGTGCCAGCAGCTTAACGGGGCTAGCGGGGATCCAAGAGACCCAGTACTTC | CASSLTGLAGIQETQYF
TRBJ1-2 | - | - | TRBV6-5 | TGTGCCACCAAAACTCAGGGCGCTAACTATGGCTACACCTTC | CATKTQGANYGYTF
TRBJ2-7 | - | - | TRBV7-2 | TGTGCCAGCAGCCGGGACATAAAAACCTACGAGCAGTACTTC | CASSRDIKTYEQYF
TRBJ2-7 | - | - | TRBV10-2 | TGCGCCAGCCGGCAGGGAAGATCCTACGAGCAGTACTTC | CASRQGRSYEQYF
TRBJ2-2 | TRBD2 | - | TRBV2 | TGTGCCAGCAGTGACTCCCGAGCGGGCGGGGGAGGCTACACCGGGGAGCTGTTTTTT | CASSDSRAGGGGYTGELFF
TRBJ2-7 | - | - | TRBV19 | TGTGCCAGTAGTACCTACCAACAGGGCCCCTACGAGCAGTACTTC | CASSTYQQGPYEQYF
TRBJ1-6 | - | - | TRBV5-1 | TGCGCCAGCAGCCCATCGGGGGGCATGGTTAATTCACCCCTCCACTTT | CASSPSGGMVNSPLHF
TRBJ1-4 | - | - | TRBV16 | TGTGCCAGCAGCCGACAGAACAGCCGTAATGAAAAACTGTTTTTT | CASSRQNSRNEKLFF
TRBJ2-2 | - | - | TRBV7-6 | TGTGCCAGCAGCCTGGGACTCAACACCGGGGAGCTGTTTTTT | CASSLGLNTGELFF
TRBJ2-4 | TRBD2 | - | TRBV2 | TGTGCCACTCTCCCGGCTAGCGGGGGAAACATTCAGTACTTC | CATLPASGGNIQYF
TRBJ1-2 | - | - | TRBV7-9 | TGTGCCAGCAGCTTAGTTTTGGAGGCAGGCTACACCTTC | CASSLVLEAGYTF
TRBJ2-4 | - | once | TRBV28 | TGTGCCAGCAGTTTGGGCCTTGGGAACATTCAGTACTTC | CASSLGLGNIQYF
TRBJ2-2 | - | - | TRBV10-3 | TGTGCCATCAGTGGCAGTACCGGGGAGCTGTTTTTT | CAISGSTGELFF
TRBJ1-5 | - | - | TRBV27 | TGTGCCAGCAGTCAAACTGGCGGACAGTCTAGCAATCAGCCCCAGCATTTT | CASSQTGGQSSNQPQHF
TRBJ2-7 | TRBD2 | - | TRBV6-6 | TGTGCCAGCAGTTACTCGATATCGAGACTAGCCTCCGAGCAGTACTTC | CASSYSISRLASEQYF
TRBJ2-3 | - | - | TRBV4-2 | TGTGCCAGCAGCTCACAGAGTCGGGAGACAGATACGCAGTATTTT | CASSSQSRETDTQYF
TRBJ1-2 | - | - | TRBV19 | TGTGCGGTTTCGGGGGAAGGCTACACCTTC | CAVSGEGYTF
TRBJ2-1 | - | - | TRBV6-5 | TGTGCCAGCACCCCGAGCCTTAGCTCCTACAATGAGCAGTTCTTC | CASTPSLSSYNEQFF
TRBJ2-7 | - | - | TRBV5-1 | TGCGCCAGCAGCTTGGATAGTTGGACAAGCTCCTACCCCTACGAGCAGTACTTC | CASSLDSWTSSYPYEQYF
TRBJ2-2 | - | - | TRBV6-6 | TGTGCCAGCACCCTATTCGGGTCCACCGGGGAGCTGTTTTTT | CASTLFGSTGELFF
TRBJ2-7 | - | - | TRBV6-6 | TGTGCCAGCAGACTGACTAGCTCCTACGAGCAGTACTTC | CASRLTSSYEQYF
TRBJ1-2 | TRBD1 | - | TRBV25-1 | TGTGCCAGCAGTGAATATTTCGGGGGAGACGACAGGGGCTATGGCTACACCTTC | CASSEYFGGDDRGYGYTF
TRBJ2-7 | TRBD1 | - | TRBV5-6 | TGTGCCAGCAGCTTGTGGGACAGGTCCTCCTACGAGCAGTACTTC | CASSLWDRSSYEQYF
TRBJ1-2 | TRBD1 | - | TRBV11-2 | TGTGCCAGCAGCTTAGGACAGGGGGGGTACTATGGCTACACCTTC | CASSLGQGGYYGYTF
TRBJ1-1 | TRBD1 | - | TRBV19 | TGTGCCAGTAGTACAGACAGGGACACTGAAGCTTTCTTT | CASSTDRDTEAFF
TRBJ2-5 | - | - | TRBV11-3 | TGTGCCAGCAGCTTCGGAGGGTCGGGAGTGGGAGAGACCCAGTACTTC | CASSFGGSGVGETQYF
TRBJ2-5 | - | - | TRBV30 | TGTGCCTGGAGGAAGCCGGGAGTCGAGACCCAGTACTTC | CAWRKPGVETQYF
TRBJ1-5 | TRBD1 | - | TRBV7-8 | TGTGCCAGCAGCTATCAGGGGGCGCATCAGCCCCAGCATTTT | CASSYQGAHQPQHF
TRBJ1-5 | - | - | TRBV10-3 | TGTGCCATCAGGCAAAGCTTGGGCAATCAGCCCCAGCATTTT | CAIRQSLGNQPQHF
TRBJ2-1 | TRBD2 | - | TRBV5-1 | TGCGCCAGCAGCCCGACTAGCGGCAGGGATGAGCAGTTCTTC | CASSPTSGRDEQFF
TRBJ1-5 | - | - | TRBV27 | TGTGCCAGCAGTCTAACAGGGAGTCAGCCCCAGCATTTT | CASSLTGSQPQHF
TRBJ2-5 | - | - | TRBV9 | TGTGCCAGCAGCATTGGGGGGGGGCCCCAAGAGACCCAGTACTTC | CASSIGGGPQETQYF
TRBJ2-1 | TRBD2 | - | TRBV6-6 | TGTGCCAGCAGTTATTACGGGGGGACTACTACCAATGAGCAGTTCTTC | CASSYYGGTTTNEQFF
TRBJ2-3 | - | once | TRBV2 | TGTGCCAGCAGTGAAAATGGAGGGGGGGACACAGATACGCAGTATTTT | CASSENGGGDTDTQYF
TRBJ2-1 | TRBD2 | - | TRBV5-1 | TGCGCCAGCAGCTTGGGGTTGGCGGGGGGGGGTGAGCAGTTCTTC | CASSLGLAGGGEQFF